This TCR beta chain was sequenced for a study of T cell responses to AZD1222 COVID-19 vaccine (dated by TCRdb to about 2021). The study in broad terms: TCR sequencing covered more than 230 trial participants: 200 to 220 given two doses of AZD1222 and around 25 given two doses of MenACWY control vaccine. Trial participants were enrolled by age into 18-55, 56-69 and 70-plus year subgroups, with around 150, 28 and 57 TCR-sequenced participants respectively.

Broad study findings and their caveats: Participants were mostly white British, with more females than males. The authors suggested clonal diversity may have been underestimated. Nearly half of unique spike-specific TCRs reportedly recognized epitopes outside regions mutated in the B.1.351 and B.1.1.7 variants. CD4 TCRs associated with the vaccine covered the entire spike protein, and the dominant responses were in regions 160-218 and 743-854. The 56-69-year group was small, and its depth increase did not reach significance, likely because of low power. After two AZD1222 doses, spike-specific TCR breadth and depth were significantly higher than at day 0 and than in MenACWY recipients. Conclusions about previously exposed vaccinees were limited because only six AZD1222 recipients were SARS-CoV-2 seropositive at baseline. No day 14 peak-response samples were available, so repertoires were characterized only after the peak T cell response.

With respect to this clone: The clone's antigen remains unknown. One base away there is no much larger clone; base qualities are not given.

V is clipped by 1 base and J by 4 bases, and the sequence between their germline boundaries is 13 bases long. The germline V gene (reference sequence) sets CDR1 to LGHDT and CDR2 to YNNKEL. The CDR3, cysteine through phenylalanine, is 15 amino acids long. Only the CDR3 DNA is retained, 45 bases long and in frame from the first base. The time point tag for this specimen amounts to: about 28 days (+/-7) after the second vaccine dose. Because spike-specific TCR depth and breadth did not differ between the two schedules, AZD1222 recipients who got a second dose at roughly 4 weeks were pooled with those who got a second dose at roughly 12 weeks. Vaccinee samples came from UK trials COV001 and COV002, including a single-blind randomized controlled phase 2/3 trial of AZD1222 (ChAdOx1 nCoV-19) in healthy adults. For TCRbeta chain sequencing, PBMC samples from trial participants were taken at day 0 and at day 28 after the second dose.

The CDR3 regions of human TCRbeta chains were analyzed by immunosequencing. The original pipeline was this. TCRs in the repertoires were compared against a reference library of SARS-CoV-2-specific TCRs that had been generated with the MIRA antigen-specificity platform. Breadth meant the fraction of unique TCRs that were SARS-CoV-2-associated, whereas depth meant the fraction of total T cells that were SARS-CoV-2-associated. Each spike-specific TCR was assigned to its reactive spike region and to a CD4 or CD8 class using the MIRA data. Log10-transformed breadth and depth values were compared by one-way ANOVA with Sidak's multiple comparisons tests. TCRdb obtained this table from immuneACCESS and retained in-frame rearrangements with V and J assigned. These tables miss some clones; where compared with another copy, unresolved V genes account for less than half of the shortfall, and the remainder is unexplained. D and trimming come from the DNA, and the V and J calls and clone size come from that table. The sample records around 96,000 clones, just over 90% of which are singletons. Roughly 11% of the sample is taken by the ten largest.

This clonotype originated in an adult who received the AZD1222 COVID-19 vaccine. The sequenced sample was peripheral blood, obtained 28 days after the second AZD1222 dose. In this chain, TRBV3-1 (or the pseudogene TRBV3-2) is recombined with TRBJ1-1; no D segment can be confidently identified. The CDR3 protein sequence reads: CASSQGGVRGTEAFF. The nucleotide sequence is TGTGCCAGCAGCCAAGGCGGGGTACGGGGCACTGAAGCTTTCTTT.